One sample yielded the 10 T cell receptor beta chains listed below, sequenced in a study of CD8+ T cells in alopecia areata. Treatment meaning: oral pan-JAK inhibitor, 5-10 mg twice daily. Following RNA extraction, reverse transcription yielded cDNA that acted as the sequencing template. Clones were read by immunoSEQ multiplex PCR, and TCRdb kept only the in-frame ones, dropping some. The table includes some 200,000 clones, 60% detected once. The sequenced sample was CD4+ T cells sorted from blood, obtained at week 4, from a patient treated with tofacitinib. The receptors here all came from a human donor with alopecia areata.

The chain employs TRBV29-1 and TRBJ2-2, with a weak D call TRBD2 (6 bases). Germline V lookup: CDR1 SQVTM, CDR2 ANQGSEA. V gave up 4 bases and J gave up 1 base, with 10 bases separating them. There are 14 residues in the CDR3. The DNA of the CDR3 is TGCAGCGTTGTTGTAGCGGTGAACACCGGGGAGCTGTTTTTT. Its protein product is CSVVVAVNTGELFF.

Regarding this clone: The sample holds other DNA sequences that translate to the same CDR3. V gene TRBV29-1 combines with J gene TRBJ2-3; D is unclear. This CDR3 contains 11 residues. V lost 4 bases and J 1 base, leaving 3 bases between the germline ends. Germline values: CDR1 SQVTM, CDR2 ANQGSEA. The DNA of the CDR3 is TGCAGCGTTGCCGGCACAGATACGCAGTATTTT. Its translation is CSVAGTDTQYF.

The chain couples TRBV5-4 to TRBJ2-5, with D perhaps given as TRBD1 or TRBD2 (5 bases each). Trimming pared 5 bases from V and 1 base from J, leaving 9 bases between. CDR1 is SGHNT and CDR2 is YYREEE in the germline V gene (reference sequence). The CDR3 consists of 13 residues. The CDR3 here is CASRSGTQETQYF. The CDR3, as DNA: TGTGCCAGCAGATCCGGGACCCAAGAGACCCAGTACTTC.

This chain uses TRBV19 with TRBJ2-1; 11 positions match TRBD1. Germline V lookup: CDR1 LNHDA, CDR2 SQIVND (reference sequence). The CDR3 contains 15 residues. The V gene end was trimmed by 5 bases and the J gene end by 3 bases; junction bases not matched to a gene: 3. CDR3 sequence: CASSPGTGGYNEQFF. The CDR3 nucleotides read TGTGCCAGTAGTCCCGGGACAGGGGGCTACAATGAGCAGTTCTTC.

The rearrangement joins TRBV6-1 to TRBJ2-5; D call uncertain. V lost 9 bases and J lost 0, with 8 bases in between. This CDR3 is 12 amino acids long. Germline-derived CDR1 and CDR2 are MNHNS and SASEGT. CDR3 loop: CASQAYQETQYF. The CDR3 bases are TGTGCCAGTCAGGCGTACCAAGAGACCCAGTACTTC.

This clone has a handful of counts. Other DNA sequences within the sample encode an identical CDR3. This rearrangement joins TRBV5-1 to TRBJ1-1, with 8 bases lining up with TRBD1. CDR1 is SGHRS, CDR2 YFSETQ, per germline. The J segment lost 1 base and the V segment lost 0 bases, leaving 2 bases of the junction unmatched. CDR3 length equals 15 residues. This CDR3 is CASSLAGTGNTEAFF. The CDR3 nucleotides are TGCGCCAGCAGCTTGGCCGGGACAGGGAACACTGAAGCTTTCTTT.

The gene calls are TRBV30 and TRBJ1-4; 7 bases map to TRBD1. V dropped 0 bases and J dropped 1; count of bases not matched to a gene: 2. Germline CDR1 and CDR2: GTSNPN and SVGIG (reference sequence). CDR3 length: 15 residues. CDR3 residues: CAWSVWDRTNEKLFF. DNA of the CDR3: TGTGCCTGGAGTGTTTGGGACAGAACTAATGAAAAACTGTTTTTT.

This clone was seen a handful of times. The chain links TRBV2 to TRBJ2-3; TRBD2 matches 7 bases. J was trimmed by 1 base and V by 6 bases; bases with no gene match: 4. CDR1 is SNHLY and CDR2 is FYNNEI in the germline V gene. The CDR3 runs to 14 residues. The CDR3 loop reads CASRTSPRTDTQYF. The DNA of the CDR3 is TGTGCCAGCAGGACTAGCCCCCGCACAGATACGCAGTATTTT.

The chain combines TRBV11-2 with TRBJ2-2, with D uncertain. V was shortened by 0 bases and J by 15 bases, with 11 bases between the two germline ends. This CDR3 is built from 12 residues. CDR1 SGHAT and CDR2 FQNNGV come from the germline V gene. The CDR3 DNA is TGTGCCAGCAGCTTAGAAAGGTCCGGGTTGTTTTTT. The encoded protein is CASSLERSGLFF.

The chain is built from TRBV5-1 and TRBJ2-1; weak D call: TRBD2 (6 bases). The V and J ends lost 5 bases and 2 bases respectively, with 14 bases between them. CDR3 size: 15 residues. Germline V gives CDR1 SGHRS, CDR2 YFSETQ. The CDR3 region is CASSITSPTYNEQFF. DNA of the CDR3: TGCGCCAGCAGTATTACTAGCCCAACCTACAATGAGCAGTTCTTC. The full variable domain, in which reference TRBV5-1 and TRBJ2-1 provide the parts outside the CDR3, is KAGVTQTPRYLIKTRGQQVTLSCSPISGHRSVSWYQQTPGQGLQFLFEYFSETQRNKGNFPGRFSGRQFSNSRSEMNVSTLELGDSALYLCASSITSPTYNEQFFGPGTRLTVL.